These 17 T cell receptor beta chains were sequenced from one sample in a study of blood T cell repertoires in COVID-19 (dated by TCRdb to the early 2020s). Receptor amplification or capture employed the immunoSEQ multiplex PCR assay. This immuneACCESS table, as held by TCRdb, lists in-frame sequences with V and J called but not all clones. Of the missing ones, under half trace to an unresolved V gene in checked studies; the others have no known cause. Present in this sample are approximately 300,000 clones, around 84% of which were seen just once. The ten largest clones capture 8.5% to 12% of the sample. Source material: PBMCs or T cells enriched from blood (not recorded which). Receptor source: a woman between 18 and 29 years old who had recovered from COVID-19.

The chain combines TRBV10-3 with TRBJ2-2, with D perhaps matching TRBD1 (6 bases). The V gene lost 7 bases and the J gene lost 0 bases, with 12 bases spanning the gap. The germline gives CDR1 ENHRY, CDR2 SYGVKD. The CDR3 covers 15 residues. This CDR3 reads CAITPGQPNTGELFF. The CDR3 DNA is TGTGCCATCACCCCCGGACAGCCGAACACCGGGGAGCTGTTTTTT.

In its sample, this clone was seen many times. In DNA form, the CDR3 reads TGTGCCAGCAGCTGGCTGCCCTACGAGCAGTACTTC. Translation gives CASSWLPYEQYF. This chain uses TRBV5-6 with TRBJ2-7; D is ambiguous. V was shortened by 3 bases and J by 2 bases, with 6 bases between the two germline ends. The CDR3 totals 12 residues. Germline CDR1 reads SGHDT; CDR2 reads YYEEEE. Full variable domain (rest looked up from reference TRBV5-6 and TRBJ2-7): DAGVTQSPTHLIKTRGQQVTLRCSPKSGHDTVSWYQQALGQGPQFIFQYYEEEERQRGNFPDRFSGHQFPNYSSELNVNALLLGDSALYLCASSWLPYEQYFGPGTRLTVT.

The CDR3 reads CASRLTGLTEAFF. Here the CDR3 DNA reads TGCGCCAGCAGGCTGACAGGGCTCACTGAAGCTTTCTTT. This sequence joins TRBV5-1 and TRBJ1-1, with TRBD1 matching over 7 bases. V lost 5 bases to trimming and J lost 4 bases; unmatched junction nucleotides: 5. The length of the CDR3 is 13 residues. The germline V gene has CDR1 SGHRS and CDR2 YFSETQ.

The chain recombines TRBV10-3 with TRBJ2-3; 9 nucleotides agree with TRBD2. The germline CDR1 and CDR2 sequences are ENHRY and SYGVKD. The CDR3 spans 18 residues. The J segment lost 0 bases and the V segment lost 0 bases, leaving 7 bases of the junction unmatched. The CDR3 bases are TGTGCCATCAGTGAGTCTACTAGCGGGTTTTCTAGCACAGATACGCAGTATTTT. This encodes CAISESTSGFSSTDTQYF.

The rearrangement links TRBV19 to TRBJ1-3; possible D gene TRBD1, 5 bases. The CDR3 extends over 15 amino acids. V was clipped by 4 bases and J by 5 bases, with 15 bases between them. CDR1 is LNHDA and CDR2 is SQIVND in the germline V gene (reference sequence). CDR3 loop: CASSSSTAGRNTIYF. As DNA, the CDR3 is TGTGCCAGTAGTAGTTCGACAGCGGGAAGAAACACCATATATTTT.

This clone has just one count. This rearrangement joins TRBV7-3 to TRBJ1-1; D remains unclear. Germline V gene sequence: CDR1 SGHTA, CDR2 FQGTGA. CDR3 length equals 14 residues. Trimming removed 1 base from V and 5 bases from J, with 11 bases in between. The CDR3 nucleotides read TGTGCCAGCAGCTTAAAAAGGAGGAGGACTGAAGCTTTCTTT. Translation gives CASSLKRRRTEAFF.

This clone occurred once. CDR3 loop: CAWSVRDRSSRNSPLHF. The CDR3, as DNA: TGTGCCTGGAGTGTACGGGACAGGTCTTCCCGAAATTCACCCCTCCACTTT. The chain has TRBV30 and TRBJ1-6; 8 bases line up with TRBD1. Trimming removed 0 bases from V and 7 bases from J; junction bases left unmatched: 11. Germline V gives CDR1 GTSNPN, CDR2 SVGIG (reference sequence). CDR3 length equals 17 residues.

The rearrangement joins TRBV6-5 to TRBJ2-7; TRBD1 matches at 8 bases. V gave up 7 bases and J gave up 3 bases; unmatched junction bases: 8. Germline values: CDR1 MNHEY, CDR2 SVGAGI. There are 14 residues in the CDR3. This chain's CDR3 is CASTAGTGRYEQYF. DNA of the CDR3: TGTGCCAGCACCGCGGGGACAGGACGCTACGAGCAGTACTTC.

The sample holds many counts of this clone. The junction does not match germline at one end; this may be a read error. This chain links TRBV18 with TRBJ2-5; 7 bases are shared with TRBD2. The CDR3 contains 14 residues. The germline gives CDR1 KGHSH, CDR2 LQKENI. As DNA, the CDR3 is TGTGCCAGCTCATCACCACTAGCGACCGAGACCCAGTACTTC. Protein sequence: CASSSPLATETQYF.

The V call is TRBV5-5, the J call TRBJ1-5, with D uncertain. The CDR3 sequence is 14 residues long. Deletions cut 0 bases from V and 0 bases from J, with 4 bases between. The germline gives CDR1 SGHKS, CDR2 YYEKEE (reference sequence). The CDR3 DNA follows: TGTGCCAGCAGCTTGGGAGTTAGCAATCAGCCCCAGCATTTT. It encodes CASSLGVSNQPQHF.

The V and J genes are TRBV3-1 (or the pseudogene TRBV3-2) and TRBJ2-7, with a tentative D call TRBD1 (5 bases). The germline V gene has CDR1 LGHDT and CDR2 YNNKEL (reference sequence). V was cut by 3 bases and J by 3 bases, with 9 bases left in between. The CDR3 totals 13 residues. This CDR3 is CASSHVRDYEQYF. As DNA, the CDR3 is TGTGCCAGCAGCCACGTCAGGGACTACGAGCAGTACTTC.

The sample holds a few counts of this clone. The chain employs TRBV19 and TRBJ1-4; D is possibly TRBD1 (6 bases). This CDR3 is built from 16 residues. Germline V gene lookup returns CDR1 LNHDA and CDR2 SQIVND (reference sequence). The V and J ends lost 9 bases and 7 bases respectively, with 24 bases between them. The CDR3 sequence: CASLQNPGQGGEKLFF. Written as DNA, the CDR3 is TGTGCCAGCTTACAAAACCCCGGACAAGGGGGTGAAAAACTGTTTTTT. Using reference TRBV19 and TRBJ1-4 for the parts outside the CDR3, the full variable domain is DGGITQSPKYLFRKEGQNVTLSCEQNLNHDAMYWYRQDPGQGLRLIYYSQIVNDFQKGDIAEGYSVSREKKESFPLTVTSAQKNPTAFYLCASLQNPGQGGEKLFFGSGTQLSVL.

CDR3 coding DNA: TGTGCCAGCAGGGAAACACTCGCGGGCGGGAGGGCCCTATTCTTC. It translates to CASRETLAGGRALFF. The chain carries TRBV27 and TRBJ2-1, with TRBD2 matching over 9 bases. J was trimmed by 16 bases and V by 6 bases; bases with no gene match: 19. The CDR3 totals 15 residues. Germline CDR1 MNHEY, CDR2 SMNVEV (reference sequence).

CDR3 sequence: CASSYGGTEAFF. CDR3 bases: TGTGCCAGCAGTTACGGGGGGACTGAAGCTTTCTTT. The genes are TRBV6-5 and TRBJ1-1; a weak D match, TRBD1 (5 bases). There are 12 residues in the CDR3. V was trimmed by 2 bases and J by 5 bases, leaving 6 bases between them. Germline CDR1 reads MNHEY; CDR2 reads SVGAGI.

The chain links TRBV19 to TRBJ2-1, with 9 bases fitting TRBD2. The CDR3 is made up of 14 amino acids. Unmatched junction bases numbered 7, after V lost 6 bases and J lost 7 bases. Germline V gene sequence: CDR1 LNHDA, CDR2 SQIVND (reference sequence). CDR3 amino acids: CASREGLARNEQFF. CDR3 bases: TGTGCCAGTAGGGAAGGACTAGCGAGAAATGAGCAGTTCTTC. Full variable domain (rest looked up from reference TRBV19 and TRBJ2-1): DGGITQSPKYLFRKEGQNVTLSCEQNLNHDAMYWYRQDPGQGLRLIYYSQIVNDFQKGDIAEGYSVSREKKESFPLTVTSAQKNPTAFYLCASREGLARNEQFFGPGTRLTVL.

The genes are TRBV7-2 and TRBJ2-3; D remains unclear. V shed 6 bases and J shed 0 bases, with 10 bases lying between them. The CDR3 has 14 residues. The germline V gene has CDR1 SGHTA and CDR2 FQGNSA. The CDR3 loop reads CASSHYTSTDTQYF. The DNA of the CDR3 is TGTGCCAGCAGTCATTATACTAGCACAGATACGCAGTATTTT.

This clone has a handful of counts. The chain combines TRBV10-3 with TRBJ1-3, with 7 nucleotides matching TRBD1. J lost 2 bases, V lost 0 bases, and 1 base had no gene match. The CDR3 is 15 residues long. Germline values: CDR1 ENHRY, CDR2 SYGVKD. CDR3 bases: TGTGCCATCAGTGAGTCAACAGGGGCTGGAAACACCATATATTTT. Translated, it gives CAISESTGAGNTIYF.